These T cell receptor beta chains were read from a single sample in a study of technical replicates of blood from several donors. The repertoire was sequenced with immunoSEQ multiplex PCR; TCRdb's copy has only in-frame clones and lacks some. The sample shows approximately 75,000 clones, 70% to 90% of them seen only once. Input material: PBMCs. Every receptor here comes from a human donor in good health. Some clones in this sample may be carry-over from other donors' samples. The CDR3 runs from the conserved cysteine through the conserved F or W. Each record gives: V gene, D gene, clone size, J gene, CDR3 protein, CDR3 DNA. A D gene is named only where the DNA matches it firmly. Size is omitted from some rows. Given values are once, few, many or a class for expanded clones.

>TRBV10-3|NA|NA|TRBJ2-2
CAIRYRENTGELFF
TGTGCCATCAGATACAGGGAGAACACCGGGGAGCTGTTTTTT
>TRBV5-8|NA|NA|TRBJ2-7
CASRLPGAYEQYF
TGTGCCAGCAGGCTCCCCGGGGCCTACGAGCAGTACTTC
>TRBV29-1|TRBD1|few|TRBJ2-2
CSAGDRSTGELFF
TGCAGCGCAGGGGACAGGTCCACCGGGGAGCTGTTTTTT
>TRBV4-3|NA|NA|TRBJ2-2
CASSLGKGLVFAGELFF
TGCGCCAGCAGCCTGGGAAAGGGACTTGTCTTTGCCGGGGAGCTGTTTTTT
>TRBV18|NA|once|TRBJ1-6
CASSPPGTRNSPLHF
TGTGCCAGCTCACCACCAGGGACACGGAATTCACCCCTCCACTTT
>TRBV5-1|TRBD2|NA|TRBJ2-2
CASSKLAIDANTGELFF
TGCGCCAGCAGTAAACTAGCGATAGACGCGAACACCGGGGAGCTGTTTTTT
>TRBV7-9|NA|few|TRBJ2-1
CASSLGAGITYNEQFF
TGTGCCAGCAGCTTAGGCGCCGGGATTACCTACAATGAGCAGTTCTTC
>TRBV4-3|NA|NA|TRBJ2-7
CASSQDHGLEQYF
TGCGCCAGCAGCCAAGATCACGGTCTTGAGCAGTACTTC
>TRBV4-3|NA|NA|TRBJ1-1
CASSQDPGNTEAFF
TGCGCCAGCAGCCAAGATCCGGGGAACACTGAAGCTTTCTTT
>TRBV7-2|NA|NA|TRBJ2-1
CASSIQPGPDNEQFF
TGTGCCAGCAGCATCCAACCAGGGCCAGACAATGAGCAGTTCTTC
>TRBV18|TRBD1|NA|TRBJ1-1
CASSPGQGSAEAFF
TGTGCCAGCTCACCGGGACAGGGGTCCGCTGAAGCTTTCTTT
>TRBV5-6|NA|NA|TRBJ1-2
CASSLVVSNYGYTF
TGTGCCAGCAGCTTGGTGGTCAGTAACTATGGCTACACCTTC
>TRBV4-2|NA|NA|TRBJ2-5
CASSQRGQETQYF
TGTGCCAGCAGCCAACGCGGCCAAGAGACCCAGTACTTC
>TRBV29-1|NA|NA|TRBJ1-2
CSVAPGTSNYGYTF
TGCAGCGTTGCCCCAGGGACTTCAAACTATGGCTACACCTTC
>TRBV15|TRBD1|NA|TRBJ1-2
CATSRDAGTGNGYTF
TGTGCCACCAGCAGAGACGCCGGGACAGGGAACGGCTACACCTTC
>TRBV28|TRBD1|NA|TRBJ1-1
CASSRDRGFTEAFF
TGTGCCAGCAGTAGGGACAGGGGGTTCACTGAAGCTTTCTTT
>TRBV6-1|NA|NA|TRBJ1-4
CASSEGAGAWEKLFF
TGTGCCAGCAGTGAAGGGGCAGGGGCCTGGGAAAAACTGTTTTTT
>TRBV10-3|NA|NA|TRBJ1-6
CAISESPGAGSPLHF
TGTGCCATCAGTGAGTCGCCCGGCGCGGGTTCACCCCTCCACTTT
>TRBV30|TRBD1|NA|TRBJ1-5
CAWSAAGGQPQHF
TGTGCCTGGAGCGCGGCAGGGGGGCAGCCCCAGCATTTT
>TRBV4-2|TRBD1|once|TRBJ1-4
CASSKPGQGNEKLFF
TGTGCCAGCAGCAAACCGGGACAGGGAAATGAAAAACTGTTTTTT
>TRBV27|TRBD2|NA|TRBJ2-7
CASSLSTAGGSYEQYF
TGTGCCAGCAGTTTATCGACTGCGGGAGGAAGCTACGAGCAGTACTTC
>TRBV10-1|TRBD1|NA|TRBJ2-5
CASSEPTGGLETQYF
TGCGCCAGCAGTGAGCCGACAGGGGGATTGGAGACCCAGTACTTC
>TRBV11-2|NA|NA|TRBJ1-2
CASSHAGGGNYGYTF
TGTGCCAGCAGCCATGCTGGGGGAGGAAACTATGGCTACACCTTC
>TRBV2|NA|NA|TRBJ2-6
CASRVEGLGANVLTF
TGTGCCAGCAGGGTGGAGGGGTTGGGGGCCAACGTCCTGACTTTC
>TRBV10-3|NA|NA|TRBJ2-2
CAISVNTGELFF
TGTGCCATCAGTGTAAACACCGGGGAGCTGTTTTTT
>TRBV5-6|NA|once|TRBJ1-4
CASSHQAGIYNEKLFF
TGTGCCAGCAGCCATCAGGCCGGGATCTATAATGAAAAACTGTTTTTT
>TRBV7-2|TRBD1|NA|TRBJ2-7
CASSLLDREPYEQYF
TGTGCCAGCAGCTTATTGGACAGGGAGCCTTACGAGCAGTACTTC
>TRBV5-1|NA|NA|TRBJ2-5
CASRQNKQGTLFLEPETQYF
TGCGCCAGCAGGCAGAACAAACAGGGTACGTTATTCTTGGAACCAGAGACCCAGTACTTC
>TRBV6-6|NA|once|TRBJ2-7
CASSYSGHEQYF
TGTGCCAGCAGTTATAGTGGGCACGAGCAGTACTTC
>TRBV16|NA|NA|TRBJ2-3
CASSQAGAPSDTQYF
TGTGCCAGCAGCCAAGCGGGGGCCCCCTCAGATACGCAGTATTTT
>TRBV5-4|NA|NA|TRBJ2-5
CASSLAGGTIGETQYF
TGTGCCAGCAGCTTGGCCGGAGGAACAATTGGGGAGACCCAGTACTTC
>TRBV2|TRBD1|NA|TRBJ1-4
CASNRQGLNEKLFF
TGTGCCAGCAACCGACAGGGCCTTAATGAAAAACTGTTTTTT
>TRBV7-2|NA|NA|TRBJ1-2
CASSPPNGGDYGYTF
TGTGCCAGCAGCCCACCCAATGGGGGCGACTATGGCTACACCTTC
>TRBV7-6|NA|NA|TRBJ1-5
CASSLGIAGSNQPQHF
TGTGCCAGCAGCTTAGGGATAGCAGGGAGCAATCAGCCCCAGCATTTT
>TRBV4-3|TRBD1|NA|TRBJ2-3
CASSQEWGQQGTDTQYF
TGCGCCAGCAGCCAAGAATGGGGACAGCAGGGCACAGATACGCAGTATTTT
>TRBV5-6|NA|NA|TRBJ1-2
CASSLLVLDERAYGYTF
TGTGCCAGCAGCTTATTAGTACTTGATGAGAGGGCGTATGGCTACACCTTC
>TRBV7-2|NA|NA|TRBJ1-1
CASSLGGWTEAFF
TGTGCCAGCAGCCTGGGCGGGTGGACTGAAGCTTTCTTT
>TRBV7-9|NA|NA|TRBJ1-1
CASSPSLNTEAFF
TGTGCCAGCAGCCCAAGCCTAAACACTGAAGCTTTCTTT
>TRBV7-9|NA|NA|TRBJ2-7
CASSLISLGQKAYEQYF
TGTGCCAGCAGCTTAATCTCCTTGGGACAAAAAGCCTACGAGCAGTACTTC
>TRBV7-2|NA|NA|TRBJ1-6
CASSLIFSRVYNSPLHF
TGTGCCAGCAGCTTAATTTTCTCCAGGGTCTATAATTCACCCCTCCACTTT
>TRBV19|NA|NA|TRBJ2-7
CASSILGGSSYEQYF
TGTGCCAGTAGTATTCTCGGCGGGTCCTCCTACGAGCAGTACTTC
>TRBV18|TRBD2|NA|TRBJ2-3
CASSPPVAGVTDTQYF
TGTGCCAGCTCACCACCGGTAGCGGGGGTGACAGATACGCAGTATTTT
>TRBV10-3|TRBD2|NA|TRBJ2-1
CAISELGEGNNEQFF
TGTGCCATCAGTGAGTTGGGGGAGGGTAACAATGAGCAGTTCTTC
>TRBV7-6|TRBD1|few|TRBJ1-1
CASSLEWTGSEAFF
TGTGCCAGCAGCTTAGAGTGGACAGGGTCTGAAGCTTTCTTT
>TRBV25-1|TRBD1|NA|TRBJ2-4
CASSLGQGGIQYF
TGTGCCAGCAGCCTGGGACAGGGGGGGATTCAGTACTTC
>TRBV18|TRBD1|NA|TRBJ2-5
CASSPPRDRGHETQYF
TGTGCCAGCTCACCACCGCGGGACAGGGGGCATGAGACCCAGTACTTC
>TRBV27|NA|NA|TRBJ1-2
CASSLYPGNYGYTF
TGTGCCAGCAGTTTATACCCGGGGAACTATGGCTACACCTTC